The TCR beta chain described here comes from a study of blood T cells in healthy people across ages. Findings of the study overall: Unsorted PBMC material precluded a definitive naive versus antigen-experienced comparison. Naive T cell percentage strongly correlated with TCR beta diversity.

Isolated per sample were at least 6 million PBMCs. Through a sample-barcoded 5' primer and a J-beta primer mix, a second PCR was run for roughly 6 to 11 cycles. TCRdb re-called the 5' RACE reads with MiXCR, one entry per CDR3 protein. The sample includes approximately 880,000 distinct CDR3 sequences, approximately 49% of them seen just once. Concerning this clonotype: Antigen: not known.

The receptor was derived from a man aged 25 to 45 in good health. The material sequenced was blood.

Here the CDR3 DNA reads TGCGCCAGCACTCCAGGGGGCGCGACCTATGGCTACACCTTC. Encoded protein: CASTPGGATYGYTF. The V and J genes are TRBV5-1 and TRBJ1-2; 8 bases fit TRBD1. The CDR3 spans 14 residues. The J segment lost 4 bases and the V segment lost 6 bases, leaving 8 bases of the junction unmatched. Germline CDR1 reads SGHRS; CDR2 reads YFSETQ.